These T cell receptor beta chains were read from a single sample in a study of CD8 T cells in ankylosing spondylitis. In TCRdb, the 5' RACE reads were re-called with MiXCR into one record per CDR3 protein. The sample carries fewer than 400,000 distinct CDR3 sequences, 20% to 25% recorded once. The sequenced material came from blood, either unsorted or a sorted T cell fraction (not recorded which). The source of these receptors is a male donor with ankylosing spondylitis. Each CDR3 is given with its conserved first and last residue. D genes are given only for firm matches. For some rows the clone size is stated as once, few or many, or as a class when expanded; others skip it.

CDR3aa	CDR3nt	abundance	v_gene	j_gene	d_gene
CASSRGGTDNQPQHF	TGTGCCAGCAGCCGCGGGGGGACAGACAATCAGCCCCAGCATTTT	-	TRBV4-2	TRBJ1-5	TRBD1
CASSLNRVDQPQHF	TGTGCCAGCAGCTTAAATAGGGTAGATCAGCCCCAGCATTTT	-	TRBV11-2	TRBJ1-5	-
CASSIAGGQYNEQFF	TGCGCCAGCAGTATAGCGGGAGGCCAATACAATGAGCAGTTCTTC	-	TRBV5-1	TRBJ2-1	TRBD2
CASRNRGGGYIQYF	TGTGCCAGCAGGAACAGGGGAGGCGGATACATTCAGTACTTC	many	TRBV3-1	TRBJ2-4	-
CASSVADRGTGELFF	TGTGCCAGCAGCGTAGCGGACAGGGGCACCGGGGAGCTGTTTTTT	few	TRBV9	TRBJ2-2	TRBD1
CASSTIRVPRKTQYF	TGTGCCAGCAGCACCATACGGGTGCCACGGAAGACCCAGTACTTC	-	TRBV21-1	TRBJ2-5	-
CASSPRTNAWFAQFF	TGTGCCAGCAGCCCTCGGACTAACGCCTGGTTTGCGCAGTTCTTC	-	TRBV7-8	TRBJ2-1	-
CASSLSPSPPQPQHF	TGTGCCAGCAGTTTAAGCCCCTCCCCTCCTCAGCCCCAGCATTTT	few	TRBV12-3/TRBV12-4	TRBJ1-5	-
CASSFSDRGEAFF	TGCGCCAGCAGCTTTTCAGACCGAGGCGAAGCTTTCTTT	-	TRBV5-1	TRBJ1-1	-
CASSNFKGANEQFF	TGTGCCAGTAGTAATTTTAAGGGGGCTAATGAGCAGTTCTTC	-	TRBV19	TRBJ2-1	TRBD1
CSAPSGFDGYTF	TGCAGTGCTCCGTCGGGGTTCGATGGCTACACCTTC	few	TRBV20-1	TRBJ1-2	-
CSVGSGHGELFF	TGCAGCGTTGGGTCGGGGCACGGGGAGCTGTTTTTT	few	TRBV29-1	TRBJ2-2	-
CASSKPRTGGDQPQHF	TGTGCCAGCAGCAAACCCCGGACAGGTGGGGATCAGCCCCAGCATTTT	-	TRBV21-1	TRBJ1-5	-
CASSLGVADSYEQYF	TGCGCCAGCAGCTTGGGGGTAGCGGACTCCTACGAGCAGTACTTC	-	TRBV5-1	TRBJ2-7	-
CATRHPSNEQFF	TGTGCCACTCGACACCCATCCAATGAGCAGTTCTTC	-	TRBV10-3	TRBJ2-1	-
CSAESQGYWGNYGYTF	TGCAGTGCTGAGTCTCAGGGGTACTGGGGTAACTATGGCTACACCTTC	-	TRBV20-1	TRBJ1-2	-
CASSLARSGRAGETQYF	TGTGCCAGCAGCTTGGCCAGGAGCGGGAGGGCCGGGGAGACCCAGTACTTC	once	TRBV5-5	TRBJ2-5	TRBD2
CASSLMFEGHEQYF	TGTGCCAGCAGCTTAATGTTCGAGGGCCACGAGCAGTACTTC	many	TRBV7-9	TRBJ2-7	-
CSARPRDRLSYEQYF	TGCAGTGCTAGACCCCGGGACAGGTTGTCCTACGAGCAGTACTTC	-	TRBV20-1	TRBJ2-7	TRBD1
CSGQRVAGGYTQYF	TGCAGCGGCCAAAGGGTAGCGGGAGGGTATACGCAGTATTTT	few	TRBV29-1	TRBJ2-3	TRBD2
CASSFGRNYGYTF	TGTGCCAGCAGCTTCGGCAGAAACTATGGCTACACCTTC	-	TRBV7-9	TRBJ1-2	-
CASSLVPGPYNEQFF	TGCGCCAGCAGCTTGGTTCCGGGGCCTTACAATGAGCAGTTCTTC	few	TRBV5-1	TRBJ2-1	-
CAIRPGTNTEAFF	TGTGCCATCAGGCCAGGAACGAACACTGAAGCTTTCTTT	few	TRBV10-3	TRBJ1-1	-
CATSDPSGSSYNEQFF	TGTGCCACCAGTGACCCTAGCGGCAGCTCCTACAATGAGCAGTTCTTC	many	TRBV24-1	TRBJ2-1	TRBD2
CSWRHVASDEQYF	TGCAGTTGGAGGCACGTCGCATCCGACGAGCAGTACTTC	-	TRBV20-1	TRBJ2-7	-
CASSPSGAEAFF	TGTGCCAGCAGTCCCTCTGGGGCTGAAGCTTTCTTT	many	TRBV7-9	TRBJ1-1	-
CASSPRLGLSFGDTQYF	TGCGCCAGCAGTCCAAGACTAGGGCTCTCTTTTGGGGATACGCAGTATTTT	-	TRBV4-1	TRBJ2-3	-
CASSQAGDANYGYTF	TGCGCCAGCAGCCAAGCCGGTGACGCTAACTATGGCTACACCTTC	-	TRBV5-1	TRBJ1-2	-
CASSFDRNEQYF	TGTGCCAGCAGTTTTGACAGGAACGAGCAGTACTTC	few	TRBV12-3/TRBV12-4	TRBJ2-7	-
CASSLDAGLNTEAFF	TGCGCCAGCAGCTTGGATGCAGGGCTGAACACTGAAGCTTTCTTT	few	TRBV5-1	TRBJ1-1	-
CASSLRGYLQGVRNQPQHF	TGTGCCAGCAGTTTAAGGGGGTACCTCCAGGGTGTCCGCAATCAGCCCCAGCATTTT	few	TRBV28	TRBJ1-5	-
CASSFPGQSEQYF	TGCGCCAGCAGCTTCCCCGGACAGTCCGAGCAGTACTTC	-	TRBV5-1	TRBJ2-7	-
CASSLRAVGAFGNQPQHF	TGTGCCAGCAGTTTGCGGGCAGTTGGTGCCTTTGGCAATCAGCCCCAGCATTTT	-	TRBV28	TRBJ1-5	-
CASSQGWGRQTQYF	TGCGCCAGCAGCCAAGGGTGGGGGCGGCAGACCCAGTACTTC	-	TRBV4-1	TRBJ2-5	-
CASSYGQPLETQYF	TGTGCCAGCAGCTACGGACAGCCGTTAGAGACCCAGTACTTC	-	TRBV7-2	TRBJ2-5	-
CASSRTSASYNEQFF	TGTGCCAGCAGCCGGACTAGCGCCTCCTACAATGAGCAGTTCTTC	-	TRBV7-2	TRBJ2-1	TRBD2
CASRRTNTGELFF	TGTGCCAGCAGGCGGACCAACACCGGGGAGCTGTTTTTT	few	TRBV12-3/TRBV12-4	TRBJ2-2	-
CASSTESGHLTDTQYF	TGTGCCAGCAGCACCGAATCGGGACACCTCACAGATACGCAGTATTTT	few	TRBV7-9	TRBJ2-3	-
CASSPQEGTGELFF	TGTGCCAGCAGTCCGCAGGAGGGAACCGGGGAGCTGTTTTTT	-	TRBV12-3/TRBV12-4	TRBJ2-2	-
CSAKSGGRPRNYEQYF	TGCAGTGCTAAATCGGGGGGGCGCCCACGCAACTACGAGCAGTACTTC	-	TRBV20-1	TRBJ2-7	TRBD2
CSVAEGDGTEAFF	TGCAGCGTGGCGGAGGGGGACGGCACTGAAGCTTTCTTT	-	TRBV29-1	TRBJ1-1	-
CASSFGGGRRETQYF	TGCGCCAGCAGCTTTGGGGGGGGGCGCCGGGAGACCCAGTACTTC	-	TRBV5-1	TRBJ2-5	-
CSATTGVSPNTIYF	TGCAGTGCTACGACGGGGGTTTCCCCCAACACCATATATTTT	-	TRBV20-1	TRBJ1-3	-
CSARTQRPVEQQFF	TGCAGTGCTAGAACCCAGCGTCCTGTGGAACAGCAGTTCTTC	-	TRBV20-1	TRBJ2-1	-
CASSEGRNSPLHF	TGTGCCAGCAGTGAAGGGAGGAACTCACCCCTCCACTTT	few	TRBV6-1	TRBJ1-6	-
CASSSTLPGVNSPLHF	TGTGCCAGCAGTTCGACCCTCCCGGGGGTTAATTCACCCCTCCACTTT	once	TRBV27	TRBJ1-6	-
CASKDTGERNNEQFF	TGTGCCAGCAAGGACACAGGGGAGAGGAACAATGAGCAGTTCTTC	-	TRBV6-2/TRBV6-3	TRBJ2-1	TRBD1
CASRSGTSPTVDEQFF	TGTGCCAGCAGGTCCGGGACTAGCCCAACCGTCGATGAGCAGTTCTTC	few	TRBV11-3	TRBJ2-1	TRBD2
CATSDPRLGIDNEQFF	TGTGCCACCAGTGACCCGAGACTAGGGATTGACAATGAGCAGTTCTTC	-	TRBV24-1	TRBJ2-1	-
CASSSPTGTYEQYF	TGTGCCAGCTCATCTCCGACCGGAACCTACGAGCAGTACTTC	few	TRBV18	TRBJ2-7	-
CASSLEPRTDTQYF	TGCGCCAGCAGCTTGGAACCCCGCACAGATACGCAGTATTTT	-	TRBV5-1	TRBJ2-3	-